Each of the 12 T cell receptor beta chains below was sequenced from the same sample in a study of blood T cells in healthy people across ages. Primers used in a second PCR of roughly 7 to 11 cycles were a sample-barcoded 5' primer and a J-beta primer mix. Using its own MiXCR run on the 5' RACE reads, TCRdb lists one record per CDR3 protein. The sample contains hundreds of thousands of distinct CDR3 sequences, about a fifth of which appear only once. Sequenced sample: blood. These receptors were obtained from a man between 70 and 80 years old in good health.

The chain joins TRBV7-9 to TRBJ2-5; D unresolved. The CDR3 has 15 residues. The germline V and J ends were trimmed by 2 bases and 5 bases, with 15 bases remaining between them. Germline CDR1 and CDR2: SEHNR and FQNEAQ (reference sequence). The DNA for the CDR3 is TGTGCCAGCAGCTTATTGCGACTCCCCAAGGAGACCCAGTACTTC. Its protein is CASSLLRLPKETQYF.

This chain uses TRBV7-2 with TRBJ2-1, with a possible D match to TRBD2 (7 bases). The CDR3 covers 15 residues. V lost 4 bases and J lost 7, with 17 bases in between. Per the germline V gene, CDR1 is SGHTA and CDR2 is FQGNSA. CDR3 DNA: TGTGCCAGCAGCTATAGGGGGGGGCATAGGAATGAGCAGTTCTTC. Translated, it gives CASSYRGGHRNEQFF.

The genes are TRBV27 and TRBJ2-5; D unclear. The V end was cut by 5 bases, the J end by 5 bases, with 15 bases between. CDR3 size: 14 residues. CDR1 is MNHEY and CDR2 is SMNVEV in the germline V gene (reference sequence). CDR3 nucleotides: TGTGCCAGCAGTCCAGGACGGCACGGGGAGACCCAGTACTTC. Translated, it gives CASSPGRHGETQYF.

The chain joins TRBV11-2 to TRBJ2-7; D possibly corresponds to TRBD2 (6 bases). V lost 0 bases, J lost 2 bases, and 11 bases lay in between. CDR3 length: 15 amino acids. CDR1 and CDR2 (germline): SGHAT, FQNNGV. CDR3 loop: CASSLDRTTPYEQYV. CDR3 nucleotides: TGTGCCAGCAGCTTAGATAGGACTACCCCCTACGAGCAGTACGTC.

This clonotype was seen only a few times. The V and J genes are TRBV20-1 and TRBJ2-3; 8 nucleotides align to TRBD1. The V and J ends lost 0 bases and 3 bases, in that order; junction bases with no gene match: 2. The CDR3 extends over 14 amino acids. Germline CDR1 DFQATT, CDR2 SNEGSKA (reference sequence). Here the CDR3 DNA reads TGCAGTGCTAGAGACAGGGGGCTTACAGATACGCAGTATTTT. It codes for CSARDRGLTDTQYF.

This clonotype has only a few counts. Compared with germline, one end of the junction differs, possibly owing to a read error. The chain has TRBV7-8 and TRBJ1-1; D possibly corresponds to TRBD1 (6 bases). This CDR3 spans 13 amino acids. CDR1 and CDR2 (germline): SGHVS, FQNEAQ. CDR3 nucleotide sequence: TGTGCCGGCAGCCCAGGGGAGAACACTGAAGCTTTCTTT. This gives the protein CAGSPGENTEAFF.

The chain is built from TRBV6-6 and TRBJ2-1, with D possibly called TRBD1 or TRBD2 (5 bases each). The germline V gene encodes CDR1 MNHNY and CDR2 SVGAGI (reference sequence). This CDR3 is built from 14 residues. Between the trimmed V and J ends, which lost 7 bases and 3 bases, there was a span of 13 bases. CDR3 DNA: TGTGCCAGCACCGGGACCGGCATCTACAATGAGCAGTTCTTC. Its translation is CASTGTGIYNEQFF.

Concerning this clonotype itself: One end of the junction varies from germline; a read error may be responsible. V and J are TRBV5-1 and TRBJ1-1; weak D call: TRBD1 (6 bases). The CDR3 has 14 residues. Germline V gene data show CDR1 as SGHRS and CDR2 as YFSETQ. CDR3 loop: CASSPGHANTEAFF. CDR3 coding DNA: TGCGCCAGCAGCCCGGGACACGCGAACACTGAAGCCTTCTTT. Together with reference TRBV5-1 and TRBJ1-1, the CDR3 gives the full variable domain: KAGVTQTPRYLIKTRGQQVTLSCSPISGHRSVSWYQQTPGQGLQFLFEYFSETQRNKGNFPGRFSGRQFSNSRSEMNVSTLELGDSALYLCASSPGHANTEAFFGQGTRLTVV.

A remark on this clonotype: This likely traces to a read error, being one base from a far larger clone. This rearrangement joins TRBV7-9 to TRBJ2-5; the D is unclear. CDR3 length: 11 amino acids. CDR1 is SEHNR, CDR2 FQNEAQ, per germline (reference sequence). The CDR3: CASSLAEIQYF. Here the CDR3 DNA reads TGTGCCAGCAGCTTAGCGGAGATCCAGTACTTC.

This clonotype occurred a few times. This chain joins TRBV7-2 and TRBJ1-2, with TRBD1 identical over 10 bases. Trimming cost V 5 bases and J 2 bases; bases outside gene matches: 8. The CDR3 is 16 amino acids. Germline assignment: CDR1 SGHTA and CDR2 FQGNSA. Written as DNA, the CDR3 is TGTGCCAGCAGCCCCCGGACAGGGGGGATGAACTATGGCTACACCTTC. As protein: CASSPRTGGMNYGYTF.

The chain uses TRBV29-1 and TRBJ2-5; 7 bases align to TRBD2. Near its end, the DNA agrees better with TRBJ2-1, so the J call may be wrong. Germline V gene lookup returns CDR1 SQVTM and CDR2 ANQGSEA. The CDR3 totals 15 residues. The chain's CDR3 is CSVERGTGGDNEQFF. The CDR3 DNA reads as TGCAGCGTTGAGCGGGGCACGGGAGGAGACAATGAGCAGTTCTTC.

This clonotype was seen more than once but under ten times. The CDR3 is CASSGVGARTEAFF. The DNA of the CDR3 is TGTGCCAGCAGCGGAGTAGGGGCGCGTACTGAAGCTTTCTTT. The rearrangement uses TRBV6-1 and TRBJ1-1; tentative D call: TRBD1 (5 bases). This CDR3 is 14 amino acids long. The V end was cut by 6 bases, the J end by 5 bases, with 16 bases between. The germline V gene has CDR1 MNHNS and CDR2 SASEGT.